Listed here are 28 T cell receptor beta chains from one sample, sequenced in a study of T cells in Graves' hyperthyroidism and ophthalmopathy. There were TCR beta CDR3 regions amplified from RNA transcripts. HTBI primers were used for first-round RT-PCR of the TCR CDR3. From the multiplex PCR reads, TCRdb called clonotypes with MiXCR, one entry per CDR3 protein. The data show roughly 510,000 distinct CDR3 sequences, about a fifth seen once. Input material: blood. Every receptor here comes from a man younger than 35 with Graves' hyperthyroidism.

The genes are TRBV5-1 and TRBJ2-1; D unresolved. Germline V gene data show CDR1 as SGHRS and CDR2 as YFSETQ. V was shortened by 0 bases and J by 6 bases, with 13 bases between the two germline ends. This CDR3 contains 15 residues. Here the CDR3 reads CASSLVDGRLNEQFF. The CDR3, as DNA: TGCGCCAGCAGCTTGGTGGACGGCCGGCTCAATGAGCAGTTCTTC.

This sequence joins TRBV12-3 or TRBV12-4 and TRBJ2-7; 7 nucleotides agree with TRBD2. The CDR3 consists of 11 residues. After removal of 7 bases from V and 7 bases from J, the junction contained 4 bases not matched to a gene. The CDR3 here is CASNREGEQYF. CDR3 sequence (DNA): TGTGCCAGCAATAGGGAGGGGGAGCAGTACTTC.

This clonotype came up a few times. This rearrangement joins TRBV29-1 to TRBJ2-4; a weak D match, TRBD2 (6 bases). This CDR3 comprises 13 residues. Trimming shortened V by 5 bases and J by 0 bases, and 8 bases separated the two germline ends. Germline assignment: CDR1 SQVTM and CDR2 ANQGSEA. CDR3 sequence (DNA): TGCAGCGTTCTGGGGGGAGCCAAAAACATTCAGTACTTC. It codes for CSVLGGAKNIQYF.

This clonotype was seen repeatedly, ten times or more. J is TRBJ1-2 and V is TRBV4-1; D uncertain. V lost 0 bases, J lost 2 bases, and 10 bases lay in between. The CDR3 contains 15 residues. Germline CDR1 and CDR2: MGHRA and YSYEKL. The CDR3 sequence: CASSQETAGNYGYTF. The CDR3, as DNA: TGCGCCAGCAGCCAAGAAACGGCGGGAAACTATGGCTACACCTTC.

This clonotype was detected ten times or more. The chain combines TRBV11-1 with TRBJ1-2; D call uncertain. CDR1 and CDR2 (germline): SGHAT, FQDESV (reference sequence). The V gene lost 5 bases and the J gene lost 1 base, with 20 bases spanning the gap. This CDR3 region has 17 residues. In DNA form, the CDR3 reads TGTGCCAGCAGCCCTCAACCGGGCCAATCCCATAACTATGGCTACACCTTC. Amino acids: CASSPQPGQSHNYGYTF.

This clonotype has a count of ten or more. The chain uses TRBV2 and TRBJ2-7, with D possibly called TRBD1 or TRBD2 (5 bases each). Germline V gene sequence: CDR1 SNHLY, CDR2 FYNNEI. Deletions cut 4 bases from V and 0 bases from J, with 13 bases between. CDR3 length: 15 residues. CDR3 in DNA: TGTGCCAGCAGTGCCGGGACCGCGGACTCCTACGAGCAGTACTTC. Amino acids: CASSAGTADSYEQYF.

A few counts support this clonotype. V and J are TRBV6-1 and TRBJ2-1, with 7 bases identical to TRBD1. Looked up from germline, CDR1 is MNHNS and CDR2 is SASEGT. J was trimmed by 7 bases and V by 6 bases; bases with no gene match: 3. The CDR3 extends over 12 amino acids. The CDR3 nucleotides read TGTGCCAGCAGGTCGACAGGGAATGAGCAGTTCTTC. As protein: CASRSTGNEQFF.

Remarks on this clonotype: One junction end does not reproduce the germline sequence, and a read error may be involved. This chain joins TRBV28 and TRBJ1-2; 10 nucleotides line up with TRBD1. The length of the CDR3 is 11 residues. Germline lookup yields CDR1 MDHEN and CDR2 SYDVKM. CDR3 in amino acids: CASSLGTGEAF. CDR3 sequence (DNA): TGTGCCAGCAGTTTAGGGACAGGGGAAGCCTTC.

This clonotype was recorded at least ten times. The chain uses TRBV11-2 and TRBJ2-5; tentative D call: TRBD2 (5 bases). CDR1 and CDR2 from the germline V gene are SGHAT and FQNNGV. The CDR3 is 12 amino acids. Trimming left V 5 bases short and J 5 bases short, with 9 bases between. The CDR3 loop reads CASSEDSETQYF. The CDR3 region has the DNA TGTGCCAGCAGCGAGGACTCGGAGACCCAGTACTTC.

The rearrangement links TRBV30 to TRBJ2-7; 8 bases fit TRBD1. Germline loops: CDR1 GTSNPN, CDR2 SVGIG (reference sequence). The CDR3 is 13 amino acids. V shed 4 bases and J 3 bases; nucleotides not matched to a gene: 5. In nucleotides, the CDR3 is TGTGCCTGGACGGTACAGGGGGGCTACGAGCAGTACTTC. Translating it yields CAWTVQGGYEQYF.

This clonotype was seen repeatedly, ten times or more. At one boundary the junction diverges from the germline segment, which might be a read error. The gene calls are TRBV12-3 or TRBV12-4 and TRBJ2-7, with 12 bases that match TRBD2. The CDR3 has 13 residues. The CDR3 loop is CASSLAGGLEQYF. The CDR3 DNA is TGTGCCAGCAGTCTAGCGGGGGGGCTCGAGCAGTACTTC.

V gene TRBV6-1 combines with J gene TRBJ1-2; D not certain. The V gene's germline CDR1 is MNHNS and CDR2 SASEGT. V lost 0 bases and J 7 bases, leaving 9 bases between the germline ends. The CDR3 runs to 13 residues. CDR3 bases: TGTGCCAGCAGTGAAGCGCTTCGCTCTGGCTACACCTTC. Its protein is CASSEALRSGYTF.

In this sample, this clonotype turned up a few times. The gene calls are TRBV29-1 and TRBJ2-7; TRBD1 matches 8 bases. The CDR3 has 11 amino acids. CDR1 is SQVTM and CDR2 is ANQGSEA in the germline V gene. J was trimmed by 6 bases and V by 5 bases; bases with no gene match: 3. The CDR3: CSVNRGSEQYF. The CDR3 nucleotides read TGCAGCGTTAACAGGGGGAGCGAGCAGTACTTC.

On this clonotype: A read error may be the cause here, since a much bigger clone is one base away. V gene TRBV25-1 combines with J gene TRBJ1-3, with D unresolved. This CDR3 is built from 13 residues. The germline CDR1 and CDR2 sequences are MGHDK and SYGVNS. The CDR3 protein is CASRPADGNTIHF. As DNA, the CDR3 is TGTGCCAGCCGTCCGGCTGATGGAAACACCATACATTTT.

Ten or more counts support this clonotype. This chain links TRBV11-2 with TRBJ1-1; 9 bases fit TRBD1. V dropped 3 bases and J dropped 0; count of bases not matched to a gene: 5. The CDR3 covers 16 residues. Germline values: CDR1 SGHAT, CDR2 FQNNGV. CDR3 bases: TGTGCCAGCAGCTTGGGGACAGGGAGAATGAACACTGAAGCTTTCTTT. This translates into CASSLGTGRMNTEAFF.

This clonotype has ten or more counts. V is TRBV24-1 and J is TRBJ1-2; 8 bases map to TRBD1. Losses at the gene ends were 4 bases for V and 2 bases for J; bases not matched to a gene: 5. CDR1 is KGHDR, CDR2 SFDVKD, per germline. There are 15 residues in the CDR3. CDR3 sequence: CATSDTRTGNYGYTF. The CDR3 DNA reads TGTGCCACCAGTGACACGAGGACAGGGAACTATGGCTACACCTTC.

A single count supports this clonotype. The chain combines TRBV6-2 or TRBV6-3 with TRBJ2-7, with 9 positions matching TRBD1. The CDR3 is 15 residues long. V was clipped by 6 bases and J by 6 bases; unmatched bases: 12. The germline CDR1 and CDR2 sequences are MNHEY and SVGEGT. The CDR3 nucleotides read TGTGCCAGCAGCCCCCCCGGGACAGGGCCCTCCGAGCAGTACTTC. Protein sequence: CASSPPGTGPSEQYF.

This clonotype was detected a few times. J is TRBJ1-2 and V is TRBV28; 8 positions agree with TRBD1. The CDR3 runs to 15 residues. Germline CDR1 and CDR2: MDHEN and SYDVKM. The V gene end was trimmed by 3 bases and the J gene end by 8 bases; junction bases not matched to a gene: 11. The CDR3 is CASSFVQGATQGYTF. The CDR3 DNA follows: TGTGCCAGCAGTTTCGTGCAGGGGGCTACGCAAGGCTACACCTTC.

This clonotype was counted only a few times. This chain links TRBV29-1 with TRBJ2-5; 10 positions agree with TRBD2. Germline CDR1 reads SQVTM; CDR2 reads ANQGSEA. Germline trimming cut 7 bases from V and 4 bases from J; bases unmatched to any gene: 12. The CDR3 contains 15 residues. The CDR3 DNA reads as TGCAGCGCCACGGGAGCGGGGGGGACGAGAGAGACCCAGTACTTC. It is translated as CSATGAGGTRETQYF.

This clonotype appeared many times. This chain uses TRBV6-1 with TRBJ1-5; 9 positions match TRBD1. Trimming cost V 4 bases and J 6 bases; bases outside gene matches: 7. Germline loops: CDR1 MNHNS, CDR2 SASEGT. The CDR3 totals 15 residues. CDR3 DNA sequence: TGTGCCAGCAGTGTGTGGGACAGGGCGACTCAGCCCCAGCATTTT. Residues: CASSVWDRATQPQHF.

As DNA, the CDR3 is TGTGCCAGCAGCCAACCAGGTGTCCTTAGAACAAAGACTGAAGCTTTCTTT. This sequence encodes CASSQPGVLRTKTEAFF. This rearrangement joins TRBV16 to TRBJ1-1; D uncertain. CDR3 length equals 17 residues. V was clipped by 2 bases and J by 5 bases, with 21 bases between them. Germline values: CDR1 KGHSY, CDR2 FQNENV.

This clonotype was seen a few times. This chain connects TRBV12-3 or TRBV12-4 to TRBJ1-5; D unresolved. Trimming cost V 1 base and J 3 bases, with 10 bases left between them. The CDR3 is made up of 15 amino acids. CDR3 DNA sequence: TGTGCCAGCAGTTTAGGGGAGATTTACAATCAGCCCCAGCATTTT. This codes for CASSLGEIYNQPQHF.

V gene TRBV19 combines with J gene TRBJ2-5; 9 positions agree with TRBD1. The CDR3 runs to 16 residues. V shed 4 bases and J 9 bases; nucleotides not matched to a gene: 15. CDR1 is LNHDA, CDR2 SQIVND, per germline (reference sequence). CDR3 in DNA: TGTGCCAGTAGTACCCTCCCGGGACAGGGTCTTGAGGCCCAGTACTTC. Residues: CASSTLPGQGLEAQYF.

At least ten counts were recorded for this clonotype. The chain links TRBV6-1 to TRBJ1-6, with 8 bases that match TRBD1. V lost 6 bases to trimming and J lost 2 bases; unmatched junction nucleotides: 3. The CDR3 covers 15 residues. Per germline, CDR1 MNHNS and CDR2 SASEGT. The CDR3 here is CASSPDRAYNSPLHF. CDR3 DNA: TGTGCCAGCAGCCCGGACAGGGCCTATAATTCACCCCTCCACTTT.

This clonotype was seen ten or more times. J is TRBJ2-5 and V is TRBV6-2 or TRBV6-3; 11 bases match TRBD2. V was clipped by 0 bases and J by 5 bases; unmatched bases: 2. The CDR3 contains 15 residues. CDR1 and CDR2 from the germline V gene are MNHEY and SVGEGT. The CDR3 coding sequence is TGTGCCAGCAGTTACTCGGGACTAGCGGATGAGACCCAGTACTTC. Amino acids: CASSYSGLADETQYF.

In its sample, this clonotype was seen a few times. J is TRBJ1-2 and V is TRBV20-1, with a tentative D call TRBD1 (6 bases). The CDR3 length is 14 residues. CDR1 is DFQATT, CDR2 SNEGSKA, per germline (reference sequence). V was cut by 1 base and J by 3 bases, with 12 bases left in between. In DNA, the CDR3 is TGCAGTGCTAGAGGTTCAGGGGATGACTATGGCTACACCTTC. Translating it yields CSARGSGDDYGYTF.

This clonotype was seen only a few times. The gene calls are TRBV25-1 and TRBJ2-7, with a possible D match to TRBD1 (6 bases). This CDR3 is 17 amino acids long. V lost 4 bases and J 1 base, leaving 20 bases between the germline ends. Germline CDR1 reads MGHDK; CDR2 reads SYGVNS. DNA for the CDR3: TGTGCCAGCAGTGCCGTTACGGGTTCAGGGGATTCCTACGAGCAGTACTTC. It codes for CASSAVTGSGDSYEQYF.

The genes are TRBV11-2 and TRBJ2-2; 9 bases map to TRBD1. Germline loops: CDR1 SGHAT, CDR2 FQNNGV. Unmatched junction bases numbered 13, after V lost 7 bases and J lost 7 bases. The CDR3 is made up of 16 amino acids. DNA of the CDR3: TGTGCCAGCATCCGTCTCGGGACAGGGTACGGCGGGGAGCTGTTTTTT. Translation: CASIRLGTGYGGELFF.